The clone carrying this T cell receptor beta chain appeared a few times. This entry is derived from a study of blood T cell repertoires in COVID-19. The method was immunoSEQ multiplex PCR; TCRdb's version includes in-frame clones alone and lacks a portion of them. The sample lists approximately 150,000 clones, 75% to 90% occurring once. Looked up from germline, CDR1 is SNHLY and CDR2 is FYNNEI. The V gene lost 0 bases and the J gene lost 2 bases, with 11 bases spanning the gap. This CDR3 region has 15 residues. The material sequenced was PBMCs or T cells enriched from blood (not recorded which). This sequence originates from a man in his fifties or sixties who had recovered from COVID-19. The chain is built from TRBV2 and TRBJ2-7; D not resolved. CDR3 sequence reads: CASSEALTATYEQYF. The CDR3, as DNA: TGTGCCAGCAGTGAAGCGCTTACTGCAACCTACGAGCAGTACTTC.